The 19 T cell receptor beta chains below come from one sample, sequenced in a study of T cell changes during pregnancy in multiple sclerosis. Sequenced by immunoSEQ multiplex PCR; TCRdb stores in-frame clones only, minus some. The sample contains roughly 83,000 clones, around 90% of which appear only once. Here the sequenced sample was PBMCs, taken in the first trimester of pregnancy. The origin of the receptors is a female donor in good health, serving as a control in a pregnancy study. Some clones in this sample may be carry-over from other donors' samples.

CDR3 nucleotides: TGTGCCAGCAGTTTAGGACACGCCTATGGCTACACCTTC. Its translation is CASSLGHAYGYTF. The gene calls are TRBV6-5 and TRBJ1-2; perhaps TRBD1 as D (5 bases). There are 13 residues in the CDR3. Trimming took off 4 bases at V and 4 bases at J, with 10 bases between the two ends. Per germline, CDR1 MNHEY and CDR2 SVGAGI.

This sequence joins TRBV28 and TRBJ1-4; TRBD1 aligns across 9 bases. Germline-derived CDR1 and CDR2 are MDHEN and SYDVKM. The J segment lost 6 bases and the V segment lost 6 bases, leaving 8 bases of the junction unmatched. The CDR3 runs 15 residues. The CDR3 DNA sequence: TGTGCCAGCAGGGAGCCGGGACAGGGACATGAAAAACTGTTTTTT. It translates to CASREPGQGHEKLFF.

The chain has TRBV7-9 and TRBJ2-5; D is perhaps TRBD2 (5 bases). The CDR3 consists of 14 residues. Germline V CDR1 and CDR2: SEHNR, FQNEAQ (reference sequence). V lost 5 bases to trimming and J lost 4 bases, with 14 bases between them. The CDR3 loop is CASSPRRGSETQYF. In nucleotides, the CDR3 is TGTGCCAGCAGCCCGCGGCGAGGGTCAGAGACCCAGTACTTC.

The V and J genes are TRBV30 and TRBJ2-1, with 9 bases identical to TRBD2. The CDR3 is 13 amino acids. Germline V lookup: CDR1 GTSNPN, CDR2 SVGIG (reference sequence). With 2 bases clipped from V and 9 bases from J, the junction kept 5 bases outside the gene matches. The CDR3 reads CAWSRRGGLEQFF. CDR3 in DNA: TGTGCCTGGAGTCGGCGGGGGGGCCTTGAGCAGTTCTTC. The full variable domain, its missing parts supplied by reference TRBV30 and TRBJ2-1, is SQTIHQWPATLVQPVGSPLSLECTVEGTSNPNLYWYRQAAGRGLQLLFYSVGIGQISSEVPQNLSASRPQDRQFILSSKKLLLSDSGFYLCAWSRRGGLEQFFGPGTRLTVL.

The chain recombines TRBV30 with TRBJ1-1, with D possibly being TRBD1 (6 bases). The V end lost 3 bases, the J end lost 10 bases, and 21 bases lay between the germline ends. The CDR3 is 14 residues long. Germline V gene sequence: CDR1 GTSNPN, CDR2 SVGIG (reference sequence). The CDR3 sequence is CAWRAGNGQIRAFF. In nucleotides, the CDR3 is TGTGCCTGGAGGGCCGGGAACGGACAGATAAGAGCTTTCTTT. Full variable domain (outside the CDR3, taken from reference TRBV30 and TRBJ1-1): SQTIHQWPATLVQPVGSPLSLECTVEGTSNPNLYWYRQAAGRGLQLLFYSVGIGQISSEVPQNLSASRPQDRQFILSSKKLLLSDSGFYLCAWRAGNGQIRAFFGQGTRLTVV.

The genes are TRBV19 and TRBJ2-7; the match to TRBD1 covers 9 bases. The CDR3 runs 15 residues. V was clipped by 7 bases and J by 2 bases; unmatched bases: 9. CDR1 and CDR2 from the germline V gene are LNHDA and SQIVND (reference sequence). The CDR3 coding sequence is TGTGCCAGTACCCTCACCGGGACAGGGACCTACGAGCAGTACTTC. Encoded protein: CASTLTGTGTYEQYF. The whole variable domain, filled in from reference TRBV19 and TRBJ2-7, reads DGGITQSPKYLFRKEGQNVTLSCEQNLNHDAMYWYRQDPGQGLRLIYYSQIVNDFQKGDIAEGYSVSREKKESFPLTVTSAQKNPTAFYLCASTLTGTGTYEQYFGPGTRLTVT.

The CDR3 DNA reads as TGCGCCAGCAGCCAAACAGCGGGAGTTGGAGATACGCAGTATTTT. The encoded protein is CASSQTAGVGDTQYF. The gene calls are TRBV4-1 and TRBJ2-3; TRBD2 matches at 8 bases. The CDR3 consists of 15 residues. Losses at the gene ends were 2 bases for V and 5 bases for J; bases not matched to a gene: 6. Per the germline V gene, CDR1 is MGHRA and CDR2 is YSYEKL.

This clone was observed many times. The rearrangement links TRBV7-8 to TRBJ2-5, with 7 bases lining up with TRBD2. Germline assignment: CDR1 SGHVS and CDR2 FQNEAQ. The trim removed 2 bases at V and 2 bases at J, leaving 5 bases unmatched. The CDR3 totals 15 residues. The CDR3 is CASSLTVGGQETQYF. CDR3 coding DNA: TGTGCCAGCAGCTTAACCGTGGGGGGGCAAGAGACCCAGTACTTC.

The gene calls are TRBV4-3 and TRBJ1-5, with D perhaps TRBD1 (5 bases). V was clipped by 3 bases and J by 1 base, with 13 bases between them. The CDR3 spans 16 residues. Germline V gives CDR1 LGHNA, CDR2 YSLEER. The CDR3 region is CASSQYSQGSNQPQHF. CDR3 in DNA: TGCGCCAGCAGCCAGTACAGTCAGGGAAGCAATCAGCCCCAGCATTTT.

The chain couples TRBV7-8 to TRBJ2-2, with 7 bases lining up with TRBD2. The trim removed 1 base at V and 8 bases at J, leaving 10 bases unmatched. The CDR3 covers 16 residues. Germline loops: CDR1 SGHVS, CDR2 FQNEAQ. CDR3 amino acids: CASSLGGTIGAGELFF. The DNA for the CDR3 is TGTGCCAGCAGCTTAGGGGGGACTATAGGGGCGGGGGAGCTGTTTTTT.

The gene calls are TRBV6-1 and TRBJ2-7; no firm D call. CDR1 is MNHNS and CDR2 is SASEGT in the germline V gene. Trimming removed 7 bases from V and 2 bases from J, with 9 bases in between. The CDR3 extends over 12 amino acids. CDR3 nucleotide sequence: TGTGCCAGCATGCGCGGAACCTACGAGCAGTACTTC. Translated: CASMRGTYEQYF.

The chain links TRBV27 to TRBJ1-5; D is unclear. The CDR3 runs to 14 residues. Per germline, CDR1 MNHEY and CDR2 SMNVEV (reference sequence). V gave up 6 bases and J gave up 5 bases, with 14 bases separating them. Here the CDR3 DNA reads TGTGCCAGCAGCCCCGCGAGATCTCATCAGCCCCAGCATTTT. Its protein is CASSPARSHQPQHF.

This chain uses TRBV6-5 with TRBJ2-7; maybe TRBD2 (6 bases). There are 14 residues in the CDR3. Trimming shortened V by 2 bases and J by 7 bases, and 15 bases separated the two germline ends. Looked up from germline, CDR1 is MNHEY and CDR2 is SVGAGI. The CDR3 DNA reads TGTGCCAGCAGTTACACGGGACCCGCGGGGGAGCAGTACTTC. The encoded protein is CASSYTGPAGEQYF.

The chain links TRBV7-9 to TRBJ1-2, with 8 bases aligning to TRBD1. Trimming took 5 bases from V and 7 from J; bases not matched to a gene: 9. CDR1 and CDR2 (germline): SEHNR, FQNEAQ (reference sequence). This CDR3 has 14 residues. CDR3 in DNA: TGTGCCAGCAGCCCTCAGGGGGCGCTTGTTGGCTACACCTTC. Its protein product is CASSPQGALVGYTF.

The count of this clone is one. Other DNA sequences in this specimen translate into the identical CDR3. This chain uses TRBV19 with TRBJ2-7, with a possible D match to TRBD1 (5 bases). This CDR3 spans 13 amino acids. Germline values: CDR1 LNHDA, CDR2 SQIVND (reference sequence). Trimming removed 5 bases at V and 0 bases at J, with 8 bases between. CDR3 sequence: CASSLDSSYEQYF. CDR3 coding DNA: TGTGCCAGTAGTCTCGACAGCTCCTACGAGCAGTACTTC.

The CDR3 is CASSHRDRYTGELFF. CDR3 sequence (DNA): TGTGCCAGCAGCCATCGGGACAGATACACCGGGGAGCTGTTTTTT. The chain links TRBV14 to TRBJ2-2, with 7 bases matching TRBD1. The length of the CDR3 is 15 residues. V trimming: 3 bases; J trimming: 3 bases; junction bases outside the gene matches: 4. Germline V gives CDR1 SGHDN, CDR2 FVKESK.

The J gene is TRBJ1-2, the V gene TRBV7-8; 7 bases agree with TRBD1. V lost 3 bases, J lost 3 bases, and 7 bases stayed unmatched. The CDR3 is made up of 15 amino acids. Germline V gene lookup returns CDR1 SGHVS and CDR2 FQNEAQ. The CDR3 DNA reads TGTGCCAGCAGCTTTACAGGGGTGAGGGACTATGGCTACACCTTC. Translating gives CASSFTGVRDYGYTF. The full variable domain, completed using reference TRBV7-8 and TRBJ1-2, is GAGVSQSPRYKVAKRGQDVALRCDPISGHVSLFWYQQALGQGPEFLTYFQNEAQLDKSGLPSDRFFAERPEGSVSTLKIQRTQQEDSAVYLCASSFTGVRDYGYTFGSGTRLTVV.

V gene TRBV29-1 combines with J gene TRBJ1-2, with D possibly TRBD1 on 5 matching bases. The CDR3 totals 15 residues. Germline-derived CDR1 and CDR2 are SQVTM and ANQGSEA. The V end lost 3 bases, the J end lost 2 bases, and 16 bases lay between the germline ends. The DNA for the CDR3 is TGCAGCGTTGACAGGAATGCAAGGGGCAACTATGGCTACACCTTC. Translating gives CSVDRNARGNYGYTF.

The chain uses TRBV28 and TRBJ2-2; 7 bases match TRBD2. The CDR3 has 16 amino acids. Per germline, CDR1 MDHEN and CDR2 SYDVKM. V gave up 3 bases and J gave up 7 bases; unmatched junction bases: 11. CDR3 sequence reads: CASSLAAGWVIGELFF. The CDR3 bases are TGTGCCAGCAGTTTGGCAGCGGGGTGGGTTATCGGGGAGCTGTTTTTT.